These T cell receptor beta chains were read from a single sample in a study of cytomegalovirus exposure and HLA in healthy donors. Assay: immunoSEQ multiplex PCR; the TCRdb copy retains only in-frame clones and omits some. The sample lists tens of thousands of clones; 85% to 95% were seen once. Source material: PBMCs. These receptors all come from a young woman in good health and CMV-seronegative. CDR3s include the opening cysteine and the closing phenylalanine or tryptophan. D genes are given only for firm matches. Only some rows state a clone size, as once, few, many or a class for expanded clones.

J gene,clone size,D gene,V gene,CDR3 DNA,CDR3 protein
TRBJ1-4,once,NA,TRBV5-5,TGTGCCAGCAGCTTGGCCGGGTTTTCTAATGAAAAACTGTTTTTT,CASSLAGFSNEKLFF
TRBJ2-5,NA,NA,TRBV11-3,TGTGCCAGCAGCTTAGTTGGGTCCGGGGGCCAAGAGACCCAGTACTTC,CASSLVGSGGQETQYF
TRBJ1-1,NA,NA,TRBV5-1,TGCGCCAGCAGCTTTGACAGGCTCGAAGCTTTCTTT,CASSFDRLEAFF
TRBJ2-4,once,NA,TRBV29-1,TGCAGCGTTGAAAGGGGGAACATTCAGTACTTC,CSVERGNIQYF
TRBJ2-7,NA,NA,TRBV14,TGTGCCAGCAGCCAAGATATCTGGCCCCACCACGAGCAGTACTTC,CASSQDIWPHHEQYF
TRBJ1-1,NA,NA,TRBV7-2,TGTGCCAGCAGCTTAGTCCGGGGGTTGAACACTGAAGCTTTCTTT,CASSLVRGLNTEAFF
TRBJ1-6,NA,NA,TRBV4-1,TGCGCCAGCAGCCTCCAAGAGGGCCGGTCTAGTTCACCCCTCCACTTT,CASSLQEGRSSSPLHF
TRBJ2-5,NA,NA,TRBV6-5,TGTGCCAGCAGTTACTCAGCTAGCCAAGAGACCCAGTACTTC,CASSYSASQETQYF
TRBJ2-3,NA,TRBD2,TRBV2,TGTGCCAGCAGTGTAGCGGCGGGGGTGAGCACAGATACGCAGTATTTT,CASSVAAGVSTDTQYF
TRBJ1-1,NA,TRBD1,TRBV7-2,TGTGCCAGCAGCTTAGGACAGGGGTACACTGAAGCTTTCTTT,CASSLGQGYTEAFF
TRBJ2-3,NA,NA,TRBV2,TGTGCCAGCAACATAGATACGCAGTATTTT,CASNIDTQYF
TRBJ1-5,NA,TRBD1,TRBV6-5,TGTGCCAGCAGGAGGGACAGGTCCAATCAGCCCCAGCATTTT,CASRRDRSNQPQHF
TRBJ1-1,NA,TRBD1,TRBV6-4,TGTGCCAGCAGAAGGGACAGACACACTGAAGCTTTCTTT,CASRRDRHTEAFF
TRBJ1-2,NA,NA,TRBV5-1,TGCGCCAGCAGCTTGGAGTCAGCTAACTATGGCTACACCTTC,CASSLESANYGYTF
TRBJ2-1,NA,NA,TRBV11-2,TGTGCCAGCAGCTTAGATCTACCGAAAAATGAGCAGTTCTTC,CASSLDLPKNEQFF
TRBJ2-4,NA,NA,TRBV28,TGTGCCAGCAGGGAAGACTTAGCCAAAAACATTCAGTACTTC,CASREDLAKNIQYF
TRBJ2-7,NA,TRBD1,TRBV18,TGTGCCAGCTCATACCGGGACAGGGTAACCGACGAGCAGTACTTC,CASSYRDRVTDEQYF
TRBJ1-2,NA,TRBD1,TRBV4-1,TGCGCCAGCAGCCACTCGACAGGGAGCAACTATGGCTACACCTTC,CASSHSTGSNYGYTF
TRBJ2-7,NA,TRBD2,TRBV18,TGTGCCAGCTCACCTCAGACTAGCGGGGGGGCCAGCTCCTACGAGCAGTACTTC,CASSPQTSGGASSYEQYF
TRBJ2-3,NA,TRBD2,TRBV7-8,TGTGCCAGCAGCTTAGTAGGGACTAGATTTGCGGCAGATACGCAGTATTTT,CASSLVGTRFAADTQYF
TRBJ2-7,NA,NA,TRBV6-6,TGTGCCAGCAGTTACGTCGGGGGGCTGGACGAGCAGTACTTC,CASSYVGGLDEQYF
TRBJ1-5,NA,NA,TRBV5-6,TGTGCCAGCAGCTTCGGTGTTAGCAATCAGCCCCAGCATTTT,CASSFGVSNQPQHF
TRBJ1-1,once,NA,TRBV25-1,TGTGCCAGCAAAGGACAGCCGAACACTGAAGCTTTCTTT,CASKGQPNTEAFF
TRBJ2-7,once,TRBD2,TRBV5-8,TGTGCCAGCAGCTTTACTAGCGGGTTTACCTCCGAGCAGTACTTC,CASSFTSGFTSEQYF
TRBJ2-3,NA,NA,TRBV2,TGTGCCAGCAGGCCCGCGGGTTACACAGATACGCAGTATTTT,CASRPAGYTDTQYF
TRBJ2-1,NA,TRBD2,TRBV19,TGTGCCAACCGGGGGGGCGGGAATGAGCAGTTCTTC,CANRGGGNEQFF
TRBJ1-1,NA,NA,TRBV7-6,TGTGCCAGCAGCTTAACAGGGACCATGAACACTGAAGCTTTCTTT,CASSLTGTMNTEAFF
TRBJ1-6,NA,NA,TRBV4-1,TGCGCCAGCAGCCTCCGGGTCTTAAGCTCCTATAATTCACCCCTCCACTTT,CASSLRVLSSYNSPLHF
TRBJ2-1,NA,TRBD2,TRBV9,TGTGCCAGCAGCGTAGGTGACCTGGGGGGGAACAATGAGCAGTTCTTC,CASSVGDLGGNNEQFF
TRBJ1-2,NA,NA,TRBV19,TGTGCCAGTCTAGACGGAGGGAATGGCTACACCTTC,CASLDGGNGYTF
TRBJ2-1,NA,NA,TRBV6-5,TGTGCCAGCAGTAGGCGGGCCAGGGAGGTTCCTGAGCAGTTCTTC,CASSRRAREVPEQFF
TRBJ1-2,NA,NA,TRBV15,TGTGCCACCAGCAGAGACACTAACTATGGCTACACCTTC,CATSRDTNYGYTF
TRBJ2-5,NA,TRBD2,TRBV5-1,TGCGCCAGCAGCTTTACCCTAGCGGGCCCAGCCGAGACCCAGTACTTC,CASSFTLAGPAETQYF
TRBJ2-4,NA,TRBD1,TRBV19,TGTGCCAGTACCCCCGGGACAGGGGGGGAGAAAAACATTCAGTACTTC,CASTPGTGGEKNIQYF
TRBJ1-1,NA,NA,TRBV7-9,TGTGCCAGCACCATACAGGGACCCACTGAAGCTTTCTTT,CASTIQGPTEAFF
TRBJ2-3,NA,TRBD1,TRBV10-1,TGCGCCAGCAGTGAGTCGGTGACCGGGACAGGGGGGGCAGATACGCAGTATTTT,CASSESVTGTGGADTQYF
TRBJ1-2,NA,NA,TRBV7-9,TGTGCCAGCAGCGCAACTGGGGCGGGCTACACCTTC,CASSATGAGYTF
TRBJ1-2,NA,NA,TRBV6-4,TGTGCCAGCAGTGACTCGCCAGGGGCTAACTATGGCTACACCTTC,CASSDSPGANYGYTF
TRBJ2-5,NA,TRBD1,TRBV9,TGTGCCAGCAGTTCAGGACAGGGGCCCTACCAAGAGACCCAGTACTTC,CASSSGQGPYQETQYF
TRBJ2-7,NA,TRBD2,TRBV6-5,TGTGCCAGCAGTTACGGTACTAGCGCAACCTACGAGCAGTACTTC,CASSYGTSATYEQYF
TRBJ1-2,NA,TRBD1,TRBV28,TGTGCCAGCAGTTTTGGAGACAGGGGAACCAATGGCTACACCTTC,CASSFGDRGTNGYTF
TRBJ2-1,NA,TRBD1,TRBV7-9,TGTGCCAGCAGCTGGGGGACAGGGACTGATGAGCAGTTCTTC,CASSWGTGTDEQFF
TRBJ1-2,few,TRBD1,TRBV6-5,TGTGCCAGCAGTAAAGGGACAGGGGGCTATGGCTACACCTTC,CASSKGTGGYGYTF
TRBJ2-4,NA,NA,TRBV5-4,TGTGCCAGCAGCCGGCGGCCGGGACTCCTAAAAAACATTCAGTACTTC,CASSRRPGLLKNIQYF
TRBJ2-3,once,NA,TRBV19,TGTGCCAGCGTCGACTCAACAGATACGCAGTATTTT,CASVDSTDTQYF
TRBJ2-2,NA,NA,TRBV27,TGTGCCAGCAGTTTAATCCTTCCCGGGGAGCTGTTTTTT,CASSLILPGELFF
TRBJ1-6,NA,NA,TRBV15,TGTGCCACCAGCAGTTGGACACCTGATAATTCACCCCTCCACTTT,CATSSWTPDNSPLHF
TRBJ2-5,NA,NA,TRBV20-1,TGCAGTGAGGGTAGCGGAGAGACCCAGTACTTC,CSEGSGETQYF
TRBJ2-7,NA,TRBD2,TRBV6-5,TGTGCCAGCAGTTATGGGGGGGGCTCCTACGAGCAGTACTTC,CASSYGGGSYEQYF
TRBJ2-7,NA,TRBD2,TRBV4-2,TGTGCCAGCAGCCAACGAGCGGGAGGAACCTACGAGCAGTACTTC,CASSQRAGGTYEQYF
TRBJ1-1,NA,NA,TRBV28,TGTGCCAGCAGTAACCACGACAGATACACTGAAGCTTTCTTT,CASSNHDRYTEAFF
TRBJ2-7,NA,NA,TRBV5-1,TGCGCCTCAAACCCGGGGGCCCTGAAGGGAGGGTACGAGCAGTACTTC,CASNPGALKGGYEQYF
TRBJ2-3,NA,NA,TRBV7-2,TGTGCCAGCGGGCAGCGGGATACGCAGTATTTT,CASGQRDTQYF
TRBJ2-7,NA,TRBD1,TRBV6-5,TGTGCCAGCAAACAGGGGGTTTTGGACGAGCAGTACTTC,CASKQGVLDEQYF